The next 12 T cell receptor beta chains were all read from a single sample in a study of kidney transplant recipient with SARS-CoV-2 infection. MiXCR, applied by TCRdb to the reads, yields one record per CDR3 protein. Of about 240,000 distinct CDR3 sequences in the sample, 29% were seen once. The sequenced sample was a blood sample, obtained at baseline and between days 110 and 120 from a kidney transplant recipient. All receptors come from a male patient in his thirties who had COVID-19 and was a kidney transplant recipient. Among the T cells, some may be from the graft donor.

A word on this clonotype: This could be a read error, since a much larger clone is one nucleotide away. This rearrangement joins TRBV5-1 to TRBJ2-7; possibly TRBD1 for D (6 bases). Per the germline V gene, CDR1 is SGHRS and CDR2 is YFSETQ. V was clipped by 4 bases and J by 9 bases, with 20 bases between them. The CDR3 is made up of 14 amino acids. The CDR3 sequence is CASSPTRGSNGQYF. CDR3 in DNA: TGCGCCAGCAGCCCTACCAGGGGCTCCAACGGGCAGTACTTC.

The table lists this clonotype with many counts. CDR3 protein: CASSLRTANTEAFF. CDR3 in DNA: TGTGCCAGCAGCTTAAGGACAGCAAACACTGAAGCTTTCTTT. The chain carries TRBV11-3 and TRBJ1-1; D perhaps matches TRBD1 (6 bases). V gave up 2 bases and J gave up 2 bases, with 9 bases separating them. The CDR3 is made up of 14 amino acids. Germline V gives CDR1 SGHNT, CDR2 YENEEA.

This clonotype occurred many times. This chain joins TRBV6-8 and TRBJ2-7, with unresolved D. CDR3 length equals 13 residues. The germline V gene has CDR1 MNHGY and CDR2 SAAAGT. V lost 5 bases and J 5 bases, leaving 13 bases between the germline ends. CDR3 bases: TGTGCCAGCAGTACCGGGTCGAGTAACGAGCAGTACGTC. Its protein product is CASSTGSSNEQYV.

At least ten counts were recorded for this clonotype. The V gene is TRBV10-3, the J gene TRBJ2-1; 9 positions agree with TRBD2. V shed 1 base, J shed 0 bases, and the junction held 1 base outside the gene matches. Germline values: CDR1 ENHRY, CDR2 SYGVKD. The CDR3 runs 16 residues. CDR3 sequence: CAISEFSGSSYNEQFF. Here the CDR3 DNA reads TGTGCCATCAGTGAGTTTAGCGGGAGCTCCTACAATGAGCAGTTCTTC.

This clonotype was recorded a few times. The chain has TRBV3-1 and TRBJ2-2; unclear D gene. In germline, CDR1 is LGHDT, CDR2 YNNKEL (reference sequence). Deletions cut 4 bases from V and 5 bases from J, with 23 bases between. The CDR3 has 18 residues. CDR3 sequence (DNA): TGTGCCAGCAGCCCTATGGTTCCCATTTCAGGCTTGACCGGGGAGCTGTTTTTT. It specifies CASSPMVPISGLTGELFF. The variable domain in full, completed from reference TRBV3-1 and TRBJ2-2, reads DTAVSQTPKYLVTQMGNDKSIKCEQNLGHDTMYWYKQDSKKFLKIMFSYNNKELIINETVPNRFSPKSPDKAHLNLHINSLELGDSAVYFCASSPMVPISGLTGELFFGEGSRLTVL.

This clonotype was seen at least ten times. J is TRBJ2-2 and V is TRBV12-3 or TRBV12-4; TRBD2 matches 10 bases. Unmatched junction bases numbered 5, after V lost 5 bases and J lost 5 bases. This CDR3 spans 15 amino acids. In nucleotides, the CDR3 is TGTGCCAGCAGTATTCTAGCGGGAGCGACCGGGGAGCTGTTTTTT. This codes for CASSILAGATGELFF.

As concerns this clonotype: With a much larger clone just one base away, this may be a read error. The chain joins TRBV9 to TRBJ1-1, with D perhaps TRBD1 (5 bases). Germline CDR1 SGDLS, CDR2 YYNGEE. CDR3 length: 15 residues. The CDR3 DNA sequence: TGTGCCAGCAGCGTAGGTGGCAGGGCAAACACTGAAGCTTCCTTT. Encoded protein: CASSVGGRANTEASF.

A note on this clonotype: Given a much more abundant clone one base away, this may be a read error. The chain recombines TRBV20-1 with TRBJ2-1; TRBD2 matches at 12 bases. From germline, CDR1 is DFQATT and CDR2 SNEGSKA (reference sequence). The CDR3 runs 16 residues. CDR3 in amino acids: CSASPLAGGLYDEQFF. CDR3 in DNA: TGCAGTGCTAGCCCACTAGCGGGAGGCCTCTACGATGAGCAGTTCTTC.

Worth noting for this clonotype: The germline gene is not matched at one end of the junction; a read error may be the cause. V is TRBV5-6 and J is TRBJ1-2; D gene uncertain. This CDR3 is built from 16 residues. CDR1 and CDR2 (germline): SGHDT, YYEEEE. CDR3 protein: CASALCNSRKTYDYTF. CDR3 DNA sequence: TGTGCCAGCGCCTTGTGCAATAGTCGAAAGACCTATGACTACACCTTC.

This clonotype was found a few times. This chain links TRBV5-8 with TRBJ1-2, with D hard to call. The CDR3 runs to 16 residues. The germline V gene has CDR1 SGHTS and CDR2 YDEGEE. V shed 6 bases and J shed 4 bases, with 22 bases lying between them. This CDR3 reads CASMLGHPRKTYGYTF. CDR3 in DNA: TGTGCCAGCATGCTCGGTCATCCACGAAAGACCTATGGCTACACCTTC.

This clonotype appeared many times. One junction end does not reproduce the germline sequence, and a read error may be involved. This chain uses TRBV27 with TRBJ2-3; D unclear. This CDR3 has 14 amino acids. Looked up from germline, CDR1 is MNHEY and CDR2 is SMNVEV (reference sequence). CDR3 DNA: TGTACCAGCAGTTTAGTCCCACCACCAGATACGCAGTATTTT. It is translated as CTSSLVPPPDTQYF.

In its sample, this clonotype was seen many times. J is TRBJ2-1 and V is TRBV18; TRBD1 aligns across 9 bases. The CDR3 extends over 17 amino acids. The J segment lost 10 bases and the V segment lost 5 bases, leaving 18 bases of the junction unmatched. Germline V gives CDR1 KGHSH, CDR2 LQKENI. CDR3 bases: TGTGCCAGCTCATCCACGACAGGGGGGGCCACGGCCTCCGAGCAGTTCTTC. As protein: CASSSTTGGATASEQFF.